This record concerns one T cell receptor (beta chain) sequence. This clonotype was seen only a few times. Its recognized antigen is unknown. The record has no base qualities; no much larger clone is one base away. The germline V gene supplies CDR1 SGHAT and CDR2 FQNNGV. Spanning cysteine to phenylalanine, the CDR3 consists of 15 amino acids. The sequence is cut down to CDR3 DNA, 45 bases in frame from base 1. V is trimmed back by 8 bases and J by 3 bases, and the junction contains 7 bases that no gene match accounts for. Ficoll-Paque density gradient centrifugation was the method used to isolate PBMCs. These data belong to a study of T-cell memory formation after mild COVID-19 (TCRdb year 2021). About the study as a whole: TCR sequence clusters from the two donors were largely donor specific. In a couple of donors, T-cell clones that expanded and contracted after mild COVID-19 were tracked by sequencing TCRalpha and TCRbeta repertoires over time. The cohort comprised two young, previously healthy adult volunteers, one female and one male.

The study at large found these results: Contracting CD4+ clones were found mainly in CM and EM memory subsets, while CD8+ clones were enriched in EMRA. SARS-CoV-2 specificity of the second-wave clones peaking on day 37 was not confirmed. Clones contracting from day 15 to 85 had balanced CD4/CD8 phenotypes, while a second wave expanding from day 15 to 37 was biased towards CD4+. Only two mild cases were covered in the study, and larger cohorts including severe cases with pre-infection samples were considered necessary. The detection of some responding clones in pre-infection memory suggests that pre-existing cross-reactive memory T cells joined the SARS-CoV-2 response.

The sequencing machine was an Illumina NovaSeq 6000. Using 5'RACE with constant-segment primers, TCRalpha and TCRbeta cDNA libraries were constructed, with sample barcodes and unique molecular identifiers added in the process. RNA was extracted from every sample with Trizol reagent. The libraries were amplified in two PCR steps, and the second step added a second sample barcode and Illumina TruSeq adapters. Sequencing of the libraries was done on an Illumina NovaSeq, producing 2 x 150 bp paired-end reads. The original methods were these. With migec v1.2.7, reads were demultiplexed and then collapsed into UMI-guided consensus sequences. Using mixcr v2.1.11, UMI consensuses were aligned to TRA and TRB V and J templates and then assembled into clonotypes. Expanded or contracted clonotypes were those called significant by both edgeR and NoisET, with noise models trained on biological replicates. For edgeR calls, the cutoffs were a false discovery rate-adjusted p below 0.01 and a log2 fold-change threshold of 1. As an exploratory analysis of dynamics, PCA with hierarchical clustering was applied to max-normalized trajectories of the 1000 most abundant clonotypes. Separately sequenced CD4+ and CD8+ repertoires were used to assign the CD4 or CD8 phenotype of responding clones. TCRdb took the public reads, trimmed them with fastp at Q25, ran MiXCR for clone calling and kept in-frame beta chains. CDR3 protein duplicates are merged, each entry listing the most common genes and DNA. TCRdb's processing, not the study's, gives the V and J calls here. This sample has approximately 150,000 distinct CDR3 sequences in its table, and 15% to 20% of those were observed once. 2% to 2.5% of the sample is in the top ten clones.

This TCR derives from an adult woman who had mild COVID-19 (a few samples of this study predate the infection). The sample titles of this study are shuffled in the database, so cell type and time point are left out; the donor was told from shared clones. Sequenced input: PBMCs or a T cell subset sorted from them (not recorded which). The sequence links TRBV11-2 to TRBJ2-3, with 11 middle bases fitting TRBD2. The sequence in DNA is TGTGCCAGCCAGGGGGGGACTAGCGGAACAGATACGCAGTATTTT. This codes for CASQGGTSGTDTQYF.